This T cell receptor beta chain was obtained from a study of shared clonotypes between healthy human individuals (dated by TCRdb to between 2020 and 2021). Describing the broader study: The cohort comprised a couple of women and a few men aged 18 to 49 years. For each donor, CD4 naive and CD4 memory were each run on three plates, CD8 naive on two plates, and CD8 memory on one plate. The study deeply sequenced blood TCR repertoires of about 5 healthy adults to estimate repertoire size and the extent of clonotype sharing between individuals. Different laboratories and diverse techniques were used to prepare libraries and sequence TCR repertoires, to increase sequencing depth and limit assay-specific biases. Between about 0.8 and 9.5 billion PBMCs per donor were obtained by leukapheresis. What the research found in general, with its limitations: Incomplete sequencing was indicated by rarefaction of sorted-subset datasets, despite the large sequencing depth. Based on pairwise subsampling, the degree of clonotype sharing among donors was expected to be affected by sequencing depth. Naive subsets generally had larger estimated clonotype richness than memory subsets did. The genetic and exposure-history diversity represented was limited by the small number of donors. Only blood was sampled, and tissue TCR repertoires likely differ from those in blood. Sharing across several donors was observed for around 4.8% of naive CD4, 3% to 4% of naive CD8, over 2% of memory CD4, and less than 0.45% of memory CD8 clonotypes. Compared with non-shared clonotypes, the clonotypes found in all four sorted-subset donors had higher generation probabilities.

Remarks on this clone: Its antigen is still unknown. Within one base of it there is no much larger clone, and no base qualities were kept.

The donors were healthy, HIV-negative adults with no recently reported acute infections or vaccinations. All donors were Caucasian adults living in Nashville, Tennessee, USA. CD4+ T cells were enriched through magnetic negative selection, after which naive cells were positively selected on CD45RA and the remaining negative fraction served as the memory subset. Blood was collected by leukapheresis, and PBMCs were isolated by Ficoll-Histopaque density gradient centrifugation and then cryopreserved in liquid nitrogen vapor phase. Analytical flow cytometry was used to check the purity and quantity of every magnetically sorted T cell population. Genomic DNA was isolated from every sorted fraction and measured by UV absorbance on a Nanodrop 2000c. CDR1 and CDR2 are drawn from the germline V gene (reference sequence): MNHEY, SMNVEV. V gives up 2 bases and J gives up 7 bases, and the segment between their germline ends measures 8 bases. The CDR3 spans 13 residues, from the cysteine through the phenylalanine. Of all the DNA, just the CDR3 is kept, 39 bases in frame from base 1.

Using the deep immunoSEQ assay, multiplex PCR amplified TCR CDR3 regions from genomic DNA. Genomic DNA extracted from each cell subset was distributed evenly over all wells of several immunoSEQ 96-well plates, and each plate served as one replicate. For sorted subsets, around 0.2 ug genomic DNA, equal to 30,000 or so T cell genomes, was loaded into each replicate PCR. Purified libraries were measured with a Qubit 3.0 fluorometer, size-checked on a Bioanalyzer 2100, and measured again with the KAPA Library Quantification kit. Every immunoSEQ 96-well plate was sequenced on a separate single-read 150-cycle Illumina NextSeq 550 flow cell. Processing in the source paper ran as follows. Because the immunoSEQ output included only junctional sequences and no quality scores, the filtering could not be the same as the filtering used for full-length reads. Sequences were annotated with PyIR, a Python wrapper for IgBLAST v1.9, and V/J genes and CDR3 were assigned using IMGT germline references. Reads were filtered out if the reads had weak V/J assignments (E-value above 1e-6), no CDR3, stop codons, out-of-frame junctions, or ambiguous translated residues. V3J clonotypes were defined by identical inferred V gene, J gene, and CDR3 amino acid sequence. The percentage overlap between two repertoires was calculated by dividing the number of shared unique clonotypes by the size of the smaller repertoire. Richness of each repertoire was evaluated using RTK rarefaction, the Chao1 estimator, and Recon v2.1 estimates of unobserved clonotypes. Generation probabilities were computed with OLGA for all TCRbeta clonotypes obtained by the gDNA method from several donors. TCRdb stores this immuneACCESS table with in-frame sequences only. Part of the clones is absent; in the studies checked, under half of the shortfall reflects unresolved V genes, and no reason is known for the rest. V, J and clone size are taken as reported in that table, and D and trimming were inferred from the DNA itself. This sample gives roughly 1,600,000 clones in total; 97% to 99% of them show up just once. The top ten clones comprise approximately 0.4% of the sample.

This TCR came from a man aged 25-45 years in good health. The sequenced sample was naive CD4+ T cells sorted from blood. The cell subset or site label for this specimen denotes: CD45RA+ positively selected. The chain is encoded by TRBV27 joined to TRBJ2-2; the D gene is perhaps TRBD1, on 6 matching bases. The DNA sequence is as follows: TGTGCCAGCAGTTTACAGGGGCTCGGGGAGCTGTTTTTT. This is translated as CASSLQGLGELFF.